This T cell receptor (beta chain) was sequenced during a study of T cell responses to AZD1222 COVID-19 vaccine. Study context: Pooling covered second doses at about 4 or about 12 weeks.

Details on this clone: Its antigen is still unknown.

This table comes from immunoSEQ multiplex PCR, and its TCRdb copy is limited to in-frame clones, with some not included. The table records over 100,000 clones, more than 70% of them present only once. This CDR3 comprises 14 residues. Germline assignment: CDR1 MNHEY and CDR2 SVGAGI. Trimming shortened V by 5 bases and J by 0 bases, and 5 bases separated the two germline ends. Study-level results: Following two doses of AZD1222, Spike-specific TCR breadth and depth rose. Reportedly, close to half of spike-specific TCRs are directed against unmutated variant regions.

The sample here was peripheral blood, taken on day 0 of AZD1222 vaccination. This TCR was recovered from an adult in good health. The rearrangement links TRBV6-5 to TRBJ1-6; D is undetermined. CDR3 sequence: CASSKTSYNSPLHF. The CDR3 nucleotides are TGTGCCAGCAGTAAAACCTCCTATAATTCACCCCTCCACTTT.